The clone carrying this T cell receptor beta chain was observed a single time. The data were obtained in a study of blood T cell repertoires in COVID-19. Turning to the study itself: The origin of the acute and convalescent COVID-19 samples was the United States, Italy and Spain.

This CDR3 is 14 amino acids long. V lost 3 bases to trimming and J lost 6 bases; unmatched junction nucleotides: 8. The germline V gene has CDR1 SQVTM and CDR2 ANQGSEA. As handled by the study authors: From reference gene primer amplification, estimates of nucleated cell counts were derived. Method: immunoSEQ multiplex PCR; TCRdb's copy keeps in-frame clones and lacks some. D and trimming come from the DNA, and the V and J calls and clone size come from that table. The table records tens of thousands of clones, roughly three quarters of them present only once. The Seattle patients joined while their infection was active and were tracked longitudinally afterward.

The chain has TRBV29-1 and TRBJ1-2, with 9 bases fitting TRBD1. This receptor was identified in a man aged 65 to 79 with COVID-19, enrolled during active disease. Source material: peripheral blood. This CDR3 is CSVEGQGFFHGYTF. The CDR3 DNA sequence: TGCAGCGTTGAGGGACAGGGTTTTTTCCATGGCTACACCTTC.